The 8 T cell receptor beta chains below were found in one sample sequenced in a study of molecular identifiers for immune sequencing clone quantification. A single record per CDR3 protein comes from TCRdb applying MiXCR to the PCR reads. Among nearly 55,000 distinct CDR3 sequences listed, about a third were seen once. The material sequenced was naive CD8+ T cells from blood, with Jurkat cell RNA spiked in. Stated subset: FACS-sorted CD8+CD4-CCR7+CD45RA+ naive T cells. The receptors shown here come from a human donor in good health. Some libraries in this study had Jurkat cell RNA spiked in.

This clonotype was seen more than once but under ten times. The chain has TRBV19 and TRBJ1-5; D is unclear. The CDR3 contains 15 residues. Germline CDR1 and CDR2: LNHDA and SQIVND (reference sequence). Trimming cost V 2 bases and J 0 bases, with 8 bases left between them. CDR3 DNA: TGTGCCAGTAGTATAACCGAATATAGCAATCAGCCCCAGCATTTT. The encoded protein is CASSITEYSNQPQHF.

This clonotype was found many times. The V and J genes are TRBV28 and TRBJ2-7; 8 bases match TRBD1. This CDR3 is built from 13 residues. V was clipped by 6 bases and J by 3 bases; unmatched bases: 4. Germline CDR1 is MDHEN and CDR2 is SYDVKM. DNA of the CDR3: TGTGCCAGCAGCAACAGGGGGATCTACGAGCAGTACTTC. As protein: CASSNRGIYEQYF.

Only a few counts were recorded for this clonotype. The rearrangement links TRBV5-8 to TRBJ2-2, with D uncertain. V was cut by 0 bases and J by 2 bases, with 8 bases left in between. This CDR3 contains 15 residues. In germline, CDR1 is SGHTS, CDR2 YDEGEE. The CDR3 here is CASSLGQTNTGELFF. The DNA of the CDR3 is TGTGCCAGCAGCTTGGGACAAACAAACACCGGGGAGCTGTTTTTT.

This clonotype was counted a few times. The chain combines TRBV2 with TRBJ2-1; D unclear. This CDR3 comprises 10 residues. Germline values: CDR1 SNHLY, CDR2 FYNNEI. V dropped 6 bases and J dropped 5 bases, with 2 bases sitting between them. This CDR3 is CASRNNEQFF. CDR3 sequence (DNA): TGTGCCAGCAGGAACAATGAGCAGTTCTTC.

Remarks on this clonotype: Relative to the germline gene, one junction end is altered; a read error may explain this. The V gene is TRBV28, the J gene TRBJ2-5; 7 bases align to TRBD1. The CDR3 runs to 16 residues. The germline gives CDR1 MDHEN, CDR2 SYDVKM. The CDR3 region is CASSSIGDRNLETQNF. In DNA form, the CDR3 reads TGTGCCAGCAGTTCTATTGGGGACAGAAACCTAGAGACCCAGAACTTC.

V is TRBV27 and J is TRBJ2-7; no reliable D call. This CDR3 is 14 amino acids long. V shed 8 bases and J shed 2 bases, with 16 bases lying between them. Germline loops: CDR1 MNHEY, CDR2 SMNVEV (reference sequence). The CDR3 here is CASSQWLGPYEQYF. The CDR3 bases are TGTGCCAGCTCTCAGTGGCTGGGTCCCTACGAGCAGTACTTC.

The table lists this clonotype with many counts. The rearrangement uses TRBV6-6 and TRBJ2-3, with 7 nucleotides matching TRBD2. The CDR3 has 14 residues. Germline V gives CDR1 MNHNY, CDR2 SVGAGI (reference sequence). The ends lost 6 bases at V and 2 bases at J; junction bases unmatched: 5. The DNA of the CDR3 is TGTGCCAGCAGCATGACTAGCCCCACAGATACGCAGTATTTT. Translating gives CASSMTSPTDTQYF.

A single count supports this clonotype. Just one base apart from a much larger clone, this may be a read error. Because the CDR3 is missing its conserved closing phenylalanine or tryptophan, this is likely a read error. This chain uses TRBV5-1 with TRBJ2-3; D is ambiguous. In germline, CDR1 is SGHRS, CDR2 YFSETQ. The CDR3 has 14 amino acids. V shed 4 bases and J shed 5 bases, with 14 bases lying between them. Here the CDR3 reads CASSPSFGQDTQYS. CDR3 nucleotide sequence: TGCGCCAGCAGCCCCTCATTCGGGCAAGATACGCAGTATTCT.